The 21 T cell receptor beta chains in this list originate from one sample, sequenced in a study of CD8 T cells in ankylosing spondylitis (dated by TCRdb to about 2017). Library generation was performed with 5' RACE. The sequencer was an Illumina HiSeq 2500. TCRdb reprocessed the public reads (quality trimming at Q25 with fastp, clone calling with MiXCR) and kept in-frame beta chains. Each record represents a unique CDR3 protein, reported with the most common genes and DNA among its rows. The sample table shows just under 350,000 distinct CDR3 sequences, and roughly 14% are seen once. The ten largest clones add up to 1.1% of the sample. The sequenced material came from blood, either unsorted or a sorted T cell fraction (not recorded which). The receptors were gathered from a male donor with ankylosing spondylitis or in good health (not recorded which).

The V call is TRBV20-1, the J call TRBJ2-3; D assignment may be TRBD1 or TRBD2 (6 bases each). This CDR3 has 15 amino acids. Germline CDR1 DFQATT, CDR2 SNEGSKA (reference sequence). V shed 3 bases and J shed 3 bases, with 16 bases lying between them. The CDR3 nucleotides read TGCAGTGCTAGTCTAGAGGGGGGTAATACAGATACGCAGTATTTT. Translating it yields CSASLEGGNTDTQYF.

This clonotype has ten or more counts. The chain couples TRBV7-2 to TRBJ2-7; no clear D. Germline values: CDR1 SGHTA, CDR2 FQGNSA. V lost 1 base and J 4 bases, leaving 8 bases between the germline ends. CDR3 length: 13 residues. CDR3: CASSLEDGYEQYF. As DNA, the CDR3 is TGTGCCAGCAGCTTAGAGGATGGGTACGAGCAGTACTTC.

CDR3 coding DNA: TGTGCCAGCACCCGGGGGGCGGGGGGCTACCTTGATACGCAGTATTTT. This translates into CASTRGAGGYLDTQYF. The chain recombines TRBV7-2 with TRBJ2-3; TRBD2 agrees at 8 bases. CDR1 SGHTA and CDR2 FQGNSA come from the germline V gene. The CDR3 loop spans 16 amino acids. V shed 7 bases, J shed 6 bases, and the junction held 15 bases outside the gene matches.

This sequence joins TRBV30 and TRBJ2-6; 7 positions match TRBD1. The CDR3 is 17 residues long. Germline values: CDR1 GTSNPN, CDR2 SVGIG (reference sequence). The V gene end was trimmed by 5 bases and the J gene end by 0 bases; junction bases not matched to a gene: 10. CDR3 nucleotide sequence: TGTGCCTGGGGATTAAAGACAGGGACCTCTGGGGCCAACGTCCTGACTTTC. Protein product: CAWGLKTGTSGANVLTF.

The chain is built from TRBV6-1 and TRBJ2-3; 7 nucleotides agree with TRBD1. Trimming at V came to 7 bases and at J to 2 bases, leaving 3 bases not matched to a gene. Germline CDR1 and CDR2: MNHNS and SASEGT. This CDR3 comprises 13 residues. In nucleotides, the CDR3 is TGTGCCAGCAAAAGGGGGCCCACAGATACGCAGTATTTT. This encodes CASKRGPTDTQYF.

This clonotype came up many times. The DNA for the CDR3 is TGCAGCGTTGAAAGTGACACGGCGCCCAGTGAGCAGTTCTTC. As protein: CSVESDTAPSEQFF. The chain recombines TRBV29-1 with TRBJ2-1; unclear D gene. With 2 bases removed from V and 9 bases from J, the gap between germline ends came to 17 bases. Germline values: CDR1 SQVTM, CDR2 ANQGSEA. The CDR3 extends over 14 amino acids.

The gene calls are TRBV29-1 and TRBJ2-5; the D gene is possibly TRBD1 (5 bases). Germline CDR1 is SQVTM and CDR2 is ANQGSEA. This CDR3 region has 12 residues. V was cut by 6 bases and J by 2 bases, with 10 bases left in between. The CDR3 DNA reads as TGCAGCGTCCTAAGGGGTCAAGAGACCCAGTACTTC. It specifies CSVLRGQETQYF.

V is TRBV7-9 and J is TRBJ2-3; the D gene is possibly TRBD2 (6 bases). Germline lookup yields CDR1 SEHNR and CDR2 FQNEAQ (reference sequence). V was pared by 5 bases and J by 2 bases, with 11 bases between. The CDR3 has 14 amino acids. CDR3 region: CASSRRGLTDTQYF. The DNA for the CDR3 is TGTGCCAGCAGCCGGAGGGGTCTCACAGATACGCAGTATTTT.

This clonotype was counted between two and nine times. The V and J genes are TRBV12-3 or TRBV12-4 and TRBJ1-2; tentatively, D is TRBD1 (5 bases). The V and J ends lost 5 bases and 6 bases respectively, with 16 bases between them. The CDR3 totals 14 residues. As DNA, the CDR3 is TGTGCCAGCAGTGGGGACTCTCTACAGGATGGCTACACCTTC. Its translation: CASSGDSLQDGYTF.

This clonotype was recorded at least ten times. The gene calls are TRBV5-1 and TRBJ2-7; D is unclear. The CDR3 covers 13 residues. Germline V lookup: CDR1 SGHRS, CDR2 YFSETQ. Trimming left V 2 bases short and J 9 bases short, with 15 bases between. CDR3 sequence (DNA): TGCGCCAGCAGCTTTGACTCCCTTCGGGTGCAGTACTTC. This sequence encodes CASSFDSLRVQYF.

This clonotype was seen a few times. This chain uses TRBV18 with TRBJ1-1; D is undetermined. V lost 6 bases and J lost 1, with 12 bases in between. Germline assignment: CDR1 KGHSH and CDR2 LQKENI. The CDR3 is 14 amino acids. CDR3 amino acids: CASSGESSNTEAFF. DNA of the CDR3: TGTGCCAGCTCGGGAGAATCTTCGAACACTGAAGCTTTCTTT.

This clonotype was detected only a few times. The chain links TRBV12-3 or TRBV12-4 to TRBJ2-7; possible D gene TRBD2, 5 bases. Trimming removed 7 bases from V and 6 bases from J, with 19 bases in between. The CDR3 spans 14 residues. CDR3 DNA sequence: TGTGCCAGCACCCTCGGCCCTTTTCGGGGCGAGCAGTACTTC. Its protein is CASTLGPFRGEQYF.

This clonotype showed up just a few times. V and J are TRBV29-1 and TRBJ2-3, with 7 bases that match TRBD1. The germline CDR1 and CDR2 sequences are SQVTM and ANQGSEA. The V and J ends lost 6 bases and 1 base, in that order; junction bases with no gene match: 7. The length of the CDR3 is 14 residues. CDR3 nucleotides: TGCAGCGTAGCAGGGGGAAGGGGCACAGATACGCAGTATTTT. Amino acid sequence: CSVAGGRGTDTQYF.

This clonotype has only a few counts. This sequence joins TRBV4-1 and TRBJ2-1; 7 positions match TRBD2. J was trimmed by 12 bases and V by 5 bases; bases with no gene match: 13. CDR3 length: 14 amino acids. Per germline, CDR1 MGHRA and CDR2 YSYEKL. CDR3 bases: TGCGCCAGCAGCACAAGAGACGCGGGAGTGTCGCAGTTCTTC. The encoded protein is CASSTRDAGVSQFF.

The chain is built from TRBV18 and TRBJ1-4; a weak D match, TRBD1 (5 bases). Germline V lookup: CDR1 KGHSH, CDR2 LQKENI. CDR3 length: 13 residues. The germline V and J ends were trimmed by 1 base and 7 bases, with 7 bases remaining between them. The CDR3 loop reads CASSPQRGEKLFF. The CDR3 DNA sequence: TGTGCCAGCTCACCACAAAGGGGTGAAAAACTGTTTTTT.

This clonotype was seen a handful of times. V is TRBV7-9 and J is TRBJ2-1, with 10 positions matching TRBD2. The CDR3 consists of 16 residues. The germline V gene has CDR1 SEHNR and CDR2 FQNEAQ (reference sequence). With V trimmed by 4 bases and J by 9 bases, 12 bases remained unmatched. The CDR3 loop is CASSSSSGGPRVEQFF. In DNA, the CDR3 is TGTGCCAGCAGCTCCTCTAGCGGGGGCCCAAGAGTTGAGCAGTTCTTC.

The CDR3 sequence: CASSLLRVGKLFF. The CDR3 DNA reads TGTGCCAGCAGCCTACTCAGGGTCGGAAAACTGTTTTTT. This chain joins TRBV7-9 and TRBJ1-4; maybe TRBD1 (5 bases). Germline values: CDR1 SEHNR, CDR2 FQNEAQ (reference sequence). V lost 5 bases, J lost 10 bases, and 14 bases lay in between. This CDR3 has 13 residues.

V usage is TRBV10-3 and J usage is TRBJ2-7; TRBD2 aligns across 8 bases. Germline loops: CDR1 ENHRY, CDR2 SYGVKD. The J segment lost 0 bases and the V segment lost 3 bases, leaving 7 bases of the junction unmatched. The CDR3 consists of 16 residues. Here the CDR3 reads CAISEYGGGTSYEQYF. The CDR3 DNA reads TGTGCCATCAGTGAATACGGCGGGGGGACCTCCTACGAGCAGTACTTC.

This clonotype was counted between two and nine times. The V gene is TRBV14, the J gene TRBJ1-2, with D perhaps matching TRBD1 (5 bases). CDR3 length equals 15 residues. Trimming removed 0 bases at V and 4 bases at J, with 12 bases between. Germline values: CDR1 SGHDN, CDR2 FVKESK. The CDR3 nucleotides read TGTGCCAGCAGCCAAGACCCGGGACGCAGCTATGGCTACACCTTC. It is translated as CASSQDPGRSYGYTF. The full variable domain, with the rest looked up from reference TRBV14 and TRBJ1-2, is EAGVTQFPSHSVIEKGQTVTLRCDPISGHDNLYWYRRVMGKEIKFLLHFVKESKQDESGMPNNRFLAERTGGTYSTLKVQPAELEDSGVYFCASSQDPGRSYGYTFGSGTRLTVV.

This clonotype was detected only a few times. This sequence joins TRBV7-9 and TRBJ1-6; tentatively, D is TRBD1 (5 bases). The CDR3 spans 14 residues. The germline V gene has CDR1 SEHNR and CDR2 FQNEAQ (reference sequence). V gave up 3 bases and J gave up 10 bases, with 13 bases separating them. CDR3 residues: CASSLLGVGSPLHF. The CDR3 nucleotides read TGTGCCAGCAGCTTGTTAGGGGTAGGCTCACCCCTCCACTTT.

This clonotype was found a few times. The chain couples TRBV20-1 to TRBJ2-2; weak D call: TRBD2 (6 bases). Trimming took 6 bases from V and 2 from J, leaving 16 bases between them. CDR3 length: 15 amino acids. In germline, CDR1 is DFQATT, CDR2 SNEGSKA (reference sequence). CDR3 sequence (DNA): TGCAGTGCCGCCCCCAGCGGGCTCAACACCGGGGAGCTGTTTTTT. Translated: CSAAPSGLNTGELFF.